This entry lists 4 T cell receptor beta chains sequenced from one sample in a study of PD-1 blockade in mismatch repair-deficient tumors (dated by TCRdb to the late 2010s). Library construction relied on the immunoSEQ multiplex PCR assay. TCRdb took over this immuneACCESS table, retaining in-frame rearrangements with V and J assigned. Such tables are incomplete; in checked studies, under half of the missing clones stem from an unresolved V gene, and the remainder is unexplained. The sample table records some 110,000 clones; 60% to 85% of these occur just once. Around 4.7% of the sample rests with the top ten. The specimen comprised peripheral blood, sampled roughly 13 months after starting pembrolizumab. These receptor sequences come from an adult with mismatch repair-deficient cancer.

This clone was recorded only once. The chain uses TRBV9 and TRBJ1-5, with 7 bases lining up with TRBD1. CDR1 and CDR2 (germline): SGDLS, YYNGEE. Trimming removed 5 bases from V and 7 bases from J; junction bases left unmatched: 12. The CDR3 length is 15 residues. The CDR3 bases are TGTGCCAGCAGTTCCACAGGGGAAATGGGGCAGCCCCAGCATTTT. Translating gives CASSSTGEMGQPQHF.

This clone has just a few counts. This rearrangement joins TRBV6-1 to TRBJ1-2; unclear D gene. Germline CDR1 is MNHNS and CDR2 is SASEGT. The CDR3 loop spans 13 amino acids. V shed 0 bases and J shed 5 bases, with 7 bases lying between them. CDR3 residues: CASSEAGRYGYTF. DNA of the CDR3: TGTGCCAGCAGTGAAGCAGGGAGGTATGGCTACACCTTC.

This rearrangement joins TRBV4-3 to TRBJ1-3; the D is unclear. Germline CDR1 LGHNA, CDR2 YSLEER. The CDR3 contains 16 residues. V was trimmed by 0 bases and J by 0 bases, leaving 9 bases between them. The CDR3 region has the DNA TGCGCCAGCAGCCAAGAATTGGTCAGCTCTGGAAACACCATATATTTT. Encoded protein: CASSQELVSSGNTIYF.

The CDR3 reads CASSSTPLSAGGSGTQYF. The CDR3 DNA reads TGTGCCAGCAGCTCTACCCCCCTCTCGGCGGGAGGTTCGGGTACGCAGTATTTT. V gene TRBV5-4 combines with J gene TRBJ2-3, with 8 bases that match TRBD2. The CDR3 covers 18 residues. In germline, CDR1 is SGHNT, CDR2 YYREEE (reference sequence). The trim removed 3 bases at V and 8 bases at J, leaving 20 bases unmatched.